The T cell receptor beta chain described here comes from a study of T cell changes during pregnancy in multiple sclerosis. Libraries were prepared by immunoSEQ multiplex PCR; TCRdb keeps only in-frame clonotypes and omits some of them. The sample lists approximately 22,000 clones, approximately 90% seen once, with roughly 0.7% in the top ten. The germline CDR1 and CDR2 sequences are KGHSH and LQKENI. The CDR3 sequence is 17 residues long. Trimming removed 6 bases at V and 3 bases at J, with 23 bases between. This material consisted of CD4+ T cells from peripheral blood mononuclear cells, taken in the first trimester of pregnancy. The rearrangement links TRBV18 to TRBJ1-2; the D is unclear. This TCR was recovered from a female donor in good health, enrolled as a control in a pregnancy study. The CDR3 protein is CASSPRVAARTYYGYTF. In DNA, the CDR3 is TGTGCCAGCTCCCCCCGTGTAGCAGCTCGCACCTACTATGGCTACACCTTC. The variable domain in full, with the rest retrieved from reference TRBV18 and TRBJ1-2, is NAGVMQNPRHLVRRRGQEARLRCSPMKGHSHVYWYRQLPEEGLKFMVYLQKENIIDESGMPKERFSAEFPKEGPSILRIQQVVRGDSAAYFCASSPRVAARTYYGYTFGSGTRLTVV.